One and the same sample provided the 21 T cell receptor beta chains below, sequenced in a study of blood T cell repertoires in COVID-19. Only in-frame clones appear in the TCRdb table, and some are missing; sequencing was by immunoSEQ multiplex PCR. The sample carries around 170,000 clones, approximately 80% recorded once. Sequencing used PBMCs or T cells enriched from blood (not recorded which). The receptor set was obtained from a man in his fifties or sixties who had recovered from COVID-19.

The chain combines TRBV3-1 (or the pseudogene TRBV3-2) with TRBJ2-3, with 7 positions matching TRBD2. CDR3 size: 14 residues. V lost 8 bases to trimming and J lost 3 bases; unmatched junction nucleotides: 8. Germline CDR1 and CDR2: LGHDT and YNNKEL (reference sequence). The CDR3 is CASGTPGGTDTQYF. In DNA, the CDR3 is TGTGCCAGCGGTACGCCCGGGGGGACAGATACGCAGTATTTT.

CDR3 protein: CASSQGTVLNQPQHF. The CDR3 nucleotides are TGTGCCAGCAGCCAAGGGACAGTGCTCAATCAGCCCCAGCATTTT. The chain combines TRBV3-1 (or the pseudogene TRBV3-2) with TRBJ1-5, with TRBD1 as a possible D gene (6 bases). Germline lookup yields CDR1 LGHDT and CDR2 YNNKEL (reference sequence). The CDR3 is made up of 15 amino acids. Trimming cost V 1 base and J 3 bases, with 10 bases left between them.

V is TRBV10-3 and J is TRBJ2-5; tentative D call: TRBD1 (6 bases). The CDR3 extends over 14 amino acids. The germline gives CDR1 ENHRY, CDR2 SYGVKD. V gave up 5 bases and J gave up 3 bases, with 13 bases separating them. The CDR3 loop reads CAISQGHLKETQYF. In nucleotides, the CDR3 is TGTGCCATCAGTCAGGGACATTTAAAAGAGACCCAGTACTTC.

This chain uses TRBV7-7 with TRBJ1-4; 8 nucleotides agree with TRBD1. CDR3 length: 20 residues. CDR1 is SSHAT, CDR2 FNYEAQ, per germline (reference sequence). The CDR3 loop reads CASAIIPGQDYMMGYEKLFF. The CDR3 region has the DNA TGTGCTAGCGCTATTATTCCGGGACAGGACTACATGATGGGTTATGAAAAACTGTTTTTT. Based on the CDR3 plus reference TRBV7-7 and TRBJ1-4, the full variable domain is GAGVSQSPRYKVTKRGQDVTLRCDPISSHATLYWYQQALGQGPEFLTYFNYEAQPDKSGLPSDRFSAERPEGSISTLTIQRTEQRDSAMYRCASAIIPGQDYMMGYEKLFFGSGTQLSVL.

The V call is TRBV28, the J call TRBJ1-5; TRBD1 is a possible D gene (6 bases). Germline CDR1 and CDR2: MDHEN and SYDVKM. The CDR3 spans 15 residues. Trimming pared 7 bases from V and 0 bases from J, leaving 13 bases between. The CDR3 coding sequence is TGTGCCAGCAACCCACAGGGCTATAGCAATCAGCCCCAGCATTTT. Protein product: CASNPQGYSNQPQHF. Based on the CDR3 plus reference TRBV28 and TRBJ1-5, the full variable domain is DVKVTQSSRYLVKRTGEKVFLECVQDMDHENMFWYRQDPGLGLRLIYFSYDVKMKEKGDIPEGYSVSREKKERFSLILESASTNQTSMYLCASNPQGYSNQPQHFGDGTRLSIL.

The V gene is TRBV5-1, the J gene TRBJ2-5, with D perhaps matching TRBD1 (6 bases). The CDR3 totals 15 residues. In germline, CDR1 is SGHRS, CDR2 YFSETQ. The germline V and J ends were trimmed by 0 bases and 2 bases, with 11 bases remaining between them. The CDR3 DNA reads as TGCGCCAGCAGCTTGGGCAGGGGTGGTCAAGAGACCCAGTACTTC. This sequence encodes CASSLGRGGQETQYF. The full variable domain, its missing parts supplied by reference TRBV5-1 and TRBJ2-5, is KAGVTQTPRYLIKTRGQQVTLSCSPISGHRSVSWYQQTPGQGLQFLFEYFSETQRNKGNFPGRFSGRQFSNSRSEMNVSTLELGDSALYLCASSLGRGGQETQYFGPGTRLLVL.

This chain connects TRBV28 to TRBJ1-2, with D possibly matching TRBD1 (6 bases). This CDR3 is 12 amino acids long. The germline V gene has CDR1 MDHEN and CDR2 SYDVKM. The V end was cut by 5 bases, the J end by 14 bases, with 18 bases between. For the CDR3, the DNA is TGTGCCAGCAGTCCACCGACAGGCCCTAAGACCTTC. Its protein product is CASSPPTGPKTF.

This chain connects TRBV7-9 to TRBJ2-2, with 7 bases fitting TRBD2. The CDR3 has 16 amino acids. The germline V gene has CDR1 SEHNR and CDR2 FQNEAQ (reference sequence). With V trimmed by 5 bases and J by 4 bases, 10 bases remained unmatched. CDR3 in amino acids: CASSPRGGPVTGELFF. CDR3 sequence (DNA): TGTGCCAGCAGCCCCCGCGGGGGTCCGGTCACCGGGGAGCTGTTTTTT.

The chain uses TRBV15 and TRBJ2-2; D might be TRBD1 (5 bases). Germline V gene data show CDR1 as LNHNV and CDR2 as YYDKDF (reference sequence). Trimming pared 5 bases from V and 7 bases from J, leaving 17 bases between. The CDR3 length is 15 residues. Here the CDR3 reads CATSAKGNFGGELFF. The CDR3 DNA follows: TGTGCCACCAGCGCCAAGGGGAATTTTGGCGGGGAGCTGTTTTTT. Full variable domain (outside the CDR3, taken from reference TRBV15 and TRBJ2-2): DAMVIQNPRYQVTQFGKPVTLSCSQTLNHNVMYWYQQKSSQAPKLLFHYYDKDFNNEADTPDNFQSRRPNTSFCFLDIRSPGLGDTAMYLCATSAKGNFGGELFFGEGSRLTVL.

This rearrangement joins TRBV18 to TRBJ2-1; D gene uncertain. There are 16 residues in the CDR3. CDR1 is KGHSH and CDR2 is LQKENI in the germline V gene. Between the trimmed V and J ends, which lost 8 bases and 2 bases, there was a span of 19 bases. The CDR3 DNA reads TGTGCCAGCCACGAATCAGGTTTCGCCCCCTACAATGAGCAGTTCTTC. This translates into CASHESGFAPYNEQFF.

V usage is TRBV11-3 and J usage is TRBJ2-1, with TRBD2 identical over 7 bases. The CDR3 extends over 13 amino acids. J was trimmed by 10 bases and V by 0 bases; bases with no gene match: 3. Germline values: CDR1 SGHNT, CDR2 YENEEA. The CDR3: CASSLESSGEQFF. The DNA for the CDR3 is TGTGCCAGCAGCTTAGAAAGTAGCGGGGAGCAGTTCTTC.

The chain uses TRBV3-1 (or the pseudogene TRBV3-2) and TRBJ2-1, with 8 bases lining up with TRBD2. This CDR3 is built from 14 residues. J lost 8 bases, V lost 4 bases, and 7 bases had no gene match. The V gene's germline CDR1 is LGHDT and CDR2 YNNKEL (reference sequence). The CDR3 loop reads CASSRLAQYDEQFF. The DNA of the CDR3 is TGTGCCAGCAGCCGACTAGCGCAATATGATGAGCAGTTCTTC.

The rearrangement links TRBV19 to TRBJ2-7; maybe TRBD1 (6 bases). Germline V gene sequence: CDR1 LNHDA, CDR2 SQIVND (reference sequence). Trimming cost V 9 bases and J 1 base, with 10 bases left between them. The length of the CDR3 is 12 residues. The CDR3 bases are TGTGCCAGCACGGACAGATCCTACGAGCAGTACTTC. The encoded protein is CASTDRSYEQYF.

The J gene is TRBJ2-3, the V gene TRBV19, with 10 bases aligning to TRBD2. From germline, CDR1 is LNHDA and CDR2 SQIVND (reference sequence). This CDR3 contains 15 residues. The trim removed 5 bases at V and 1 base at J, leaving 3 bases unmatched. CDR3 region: CASSRAGGGTDTQYF. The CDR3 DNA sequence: TGTGCCAGTAGTCGAGCGGGGGGGGGCACAGATACGCAGTATTTT. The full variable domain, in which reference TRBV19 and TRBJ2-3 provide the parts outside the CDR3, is DGGITQSPKYLFRKEGQNVTLSCEQNLNHDAMYWYRQDPGQGLRLIYYSQIVNDFQKGDIAEGYSVSREKKESFPLTVTSAQKNPTAFYLCASSRAGGGTDTQYFGPGTRLTVL.

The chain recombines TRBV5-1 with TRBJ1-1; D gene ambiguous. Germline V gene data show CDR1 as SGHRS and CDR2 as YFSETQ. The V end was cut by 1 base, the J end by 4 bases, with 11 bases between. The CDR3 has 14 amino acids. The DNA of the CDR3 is TGCGCCAGCAGCTTGCGGGAGCTTAGCACTGAAGCTTTCTTT. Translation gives CASSLRELSTEAFF.

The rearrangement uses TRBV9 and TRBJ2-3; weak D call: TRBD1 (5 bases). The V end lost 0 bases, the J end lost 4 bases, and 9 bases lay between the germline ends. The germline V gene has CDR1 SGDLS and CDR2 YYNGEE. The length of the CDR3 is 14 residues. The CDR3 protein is CASSVVGPPDTQYF. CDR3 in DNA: TGTGCCAGCAGCGTAGTGGGGCCCCCAGATACGCAGTATTTT.

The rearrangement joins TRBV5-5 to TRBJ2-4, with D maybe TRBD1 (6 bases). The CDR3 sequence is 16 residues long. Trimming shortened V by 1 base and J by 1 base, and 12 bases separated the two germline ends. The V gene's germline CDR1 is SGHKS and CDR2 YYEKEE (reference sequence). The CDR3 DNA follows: TGTGCCAGCAGCTTGTTCCAGGGGATGGCCAAAAACATTCAGTACTTC. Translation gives CASSLFQGMAKNIQYF.

In DNA form, the CDR3 reads TGTGCCAGCAGTCCGGGACAGGGTTTCTCACCCCTCCACTTT. Translated: CASSPGQGFSPLHF. This sequence joins TRBV27 and TRBJ1-6; 9 bases are shared with TRBD1. The CDR3 consists of 14 residues. The J segment lost 10 bases and the V segment lost 5 bases, leaving 6 bases of the junction unmatched. Germline values: CDR1 MNHEY, CDR2 SMNVEV (reference sequence).

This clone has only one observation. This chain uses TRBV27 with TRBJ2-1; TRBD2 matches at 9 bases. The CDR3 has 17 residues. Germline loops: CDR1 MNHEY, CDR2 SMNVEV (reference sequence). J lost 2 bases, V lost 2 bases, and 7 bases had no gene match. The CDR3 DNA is TGTGCCAGCAGTTTACTTACCGGGACTAGCACCTACAATGAGCAGTTCTTC. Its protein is CASSLLTGTSTYNEQFF.

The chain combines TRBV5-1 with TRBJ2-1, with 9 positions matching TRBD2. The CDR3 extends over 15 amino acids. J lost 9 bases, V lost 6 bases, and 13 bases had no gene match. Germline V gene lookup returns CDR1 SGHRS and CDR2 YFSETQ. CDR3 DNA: TGCGCCAGCACCCTGGGGGCTAGCGGGGTCGGTGAGCAGTTCTTC. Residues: CASTLGASGVGEQFF.

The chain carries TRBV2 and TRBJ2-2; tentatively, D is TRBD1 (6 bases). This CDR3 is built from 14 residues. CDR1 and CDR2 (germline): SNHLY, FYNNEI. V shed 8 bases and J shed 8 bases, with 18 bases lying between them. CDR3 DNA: TGTGCCAGCGGAGGATCTACCAGGGGAGGGGAGCTGTTTTTT. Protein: CASGGSTRGGELFF.